These T cell receptor beta chains were read from a single sample in a study of T cell clonotyping in hematopoietic cell transplantation. Sequenced by immunoSEQ multiplex PCR; TCRdb stores in-frame clones only, minus some. The profile shows over 15,000 clones, approximately 93% of them singletons. The sample in question was peripheral blood mononuclear cells, obtained before stem cell transplant. These receptor sequences come from a man between 18 and 29 years old with biphenotypic leukemia. Some clones in this sample may be carry-over from other donors' samples. CDR3s include the opening cysteine and the closing phenylalanine or tryptophan. Each record gives: clone size, J gene, V gene, D gene, CDR3 DNA, CDR3 protein. A D gene is named only where the DNA matches it firmly. Clone size is given for some rows only: seen once, a few or many times, or a class if the clone is expanded.

>NA|TRBJ2-2|TRBV7-2|NA
TGTGCCAGCAGCCCCCTGGGGACGGCCACCGGGGAGCTGTTTTTT
CASSPLGTATGELFF
>NA|TRBJ2-2|TRBV29-1|TRBD2
TGCAGCGTTGATAGCGGGGGGGCCGGGGAGCTGTTTTTT
CSVDSGGAGELFF
>NA|TRBJ2-3|TRBV9|TRBD2
TGTGCCAGCAGCCCGGGACTAGCGGGGGGGGCGGATACGCAGTATTTT
CASSPGLAGGADTQYF
>NA|TRBJ2-5|TRBV6-1|TRBD2
TGTGCCAGCAGTGAGACTAGCGGGGGGGCAGAGACCCAGTACTTC
CASSETSGGAETQYF
>NA|TRBJ2-2|TRBV29-1|NA
TGCAGCGTACCCGAGCGCTCCGGTACCGGGGAGCTGTTTTTT
CSVPERSGTGELFF
>NA|TRBJ1-1|TRBV9|NA
TGTGCCAGCAGCTCCGGGGCTGGAGCTTTCTTT
CASSSGAGAFF
>NA|TRBJ2-7|TRBV30|NA
TGTGCCTGGAAGGTGGGTGGGAGCTCCTACGAGCAGTACTTC
CAWKVGGSSYEQYF
>NA|TRBJ2-4|TRBV30|NA
TGTGCCTGGAGTCGGGAAAACAAAAACATTCAGTACTTC
CAWSRENKNIQYF
>few|TRBJ2-3|TRBV4-3|NA
TGCGCCAGCAGCCGCGGTATAGGGGAGGCAGATACGCAGTATTTT
CASSRGIGEADTQYF
>few|TRBJ1-6|TRBV7-2|NA
TGTGCCAGCAGCTTAAACCAGGGCTTTCTGTCACTATGGAATTCACCCCTCCACTTT
CASSLNQGFLSLWNSPLHF
>NA|TRBJ2-3|TRBV4-2|TRBD2
TGTGCCAGCAGCTCCGGGACTAGCGTTGCAGATACGCAGTATTTT
CASSSGTSVADTQYF
>NA|TRBJ2-1|TRBV9|TRBD2
TGTGCCAGCAGCGCTTCGGGGAGCGGGGCTATTGAGCAGTTCTTC
CASSASGSGAIEQFF
>NA|TRBJ2-7|TRBV5-6|NA
TGTGCCAGCAGCTTTGCTCGGTCTTGGGAGCAGTACTTC
CASSFARSWEQYF
>NA|TRBJ2-7|TRBV4-1|TRBD1
TGCGCCAGCAGCCAAGATGGGGGCGGACAGGGAGACCAGAAGCAGTACTTC
CASSQDGGGQGDQKQYF
>few|TRBJ2-1|TRBV29-1|NA
TGCAGCGCCCGGGGGAGCGGCCTATACAATGAGCAGTTCTTC
CSARGSGLYNEQFF
>NA|TRBJ2-7|TRBV9|NA
TGTGCCAGCAGCGTAGACGGCGACGACTCCTACGAGCAGTACTTC
CASSVDGDDSYEQYF
>NA|TRBJ2-3|TRBV7-2|NA
TGTGCCAGCAGCTTAGCGCAGGGGGGGGATACGCAGTATTTT
CASSLAQGGDTQYF
>NA|TRBJ1-3|TRBV7-9|TRBD1
TGTGCCAGCAGCCTCGGCCCCGGACAGGGGGCCGCTGGAAACACCATATATTTT
CASSLGPGQGAAGNTIYF
>once|TRBJ2-5|TRBV6-9|NA
TGTGCCAGCAGTTATCCCTCGGCTTTACAAGAGACCCAGTACTTC
CASSYPSALQETQYF
>NA|TRBJ1-6|TRBV19|TRBD1
TGTGCCAGTAGTATCATGGACAGGGAGTCGGGTCTCCACTTT
CASSIMDRESGLHF
>NA|TRBJ1-2|TRBV4-1|TRBD1
TGCGCCAGCAGCCGTCCCGGGACAGGGCAAGGCTACACCTTC
CASSRPGTGQGYTF
>NA|TRBJ1-1|TRBV27|NA
TGTGCCAGCAGTTTACACGGAGGGGTAGAAACTGAAGCTTTCTTT
CASSLHGGVETEAFF
>once|TRBJ2-5|TRBV18|NA
TGTGCCAGCTCACCACCGGGACGCATCCAAGAGACCCAGTACTTC
CASSPPGRIQETQYF
>once|TRBJ2-6|TRBV4-3|TRBD2
TGCGCCAGCAGCCAAGAGGCGGGAGGTGGGGCCAACGTCCTGACTTTC
CASSQEAGGGANVLTF
>NA|TRBJ1-2|TRBV6-6|NA
TGTGCCAGCAGCCCCCAGGGTTGGGTAGGCTACACCTTC
CASSPQGWVGYTF
>NA|TRBJ1-1|TRBV7-3|TRBD1
TGTGCCAGCAGCCCCAGGGGGGGCGCGGGGTCGGTACCGGAAGCTTTCTTT
CASSPRGGAGSVPEAFF
>NA|TRBJ2-3|TRBV7-9|TRBD2
TGTGCCAGCAGCTTAGCGGCTAGCGGGGGTAGCACAGATACGCAGTATTTT
CASSLAASGGSTDTQYF
>NA|TRBJ2-3|TRBV4-3|NA
TGCGCCAGCAGCCAAGATCCCGGAACAGATACGCAGTATTTT
CASSQDPGTDTQYF
>once|TRBJ2-1|TRBV6-4|NA
TGTGCCAGCAGTGACTCGTTCGAGGGGGGGGGTGAGCAGTTCTTC
CASSDSFEGGGEQFF
>NA|TRBJ2-2|TRBV25-1|NA
TGTGCCAGCAGTGGGCCGGGGGAGGCCGGGGAGCTGTTTTTT
CASSGPGEAGELFF
>NA|TRBJ2-5|TRBV7-2|NA
TGTGCCAGCAGCTTATTCCAGGGAGAGACCCAGTACTTC
CASSLFQGETQYF
>NA|TRBJ1-5|TRBV5-5|NA
TGTGCCAGCAGCTTGGAGGGCAGTGATCAGCCCCAGCATTTT
CASSLEGSDQPQHF
>NA|TRBJ1-5|TRBV30|NA
TGTGCCTGGAGGGCAAGAGTGAGTTTTCGGTCAGACAATCAGCCCCAGCATTTT
CAWRARVSFRSDNQPQHF
>NA|TRBJ2-3|TRBV6-1|NA
TGTGCCAGCAGTATTCAAGGATCGGGGACAGATACGCAGTATTTT
CASSIQGSGTDTQYF
>once|TRBJ2-6|TRBV27|NA
TGTGCCAGCAGTTTGGGACAAGGCTACTCTGGGGCCAACGTCCTGACTTTC
CASSLGQGYSGANVLTF
>NA|TRBJ1-4|TRBV5-6|NA
TGTGCCAGCAGCGTCGCCAGGGATTTGGATGAAAAACTGTTTTTT
CASSVARDLDEKLFF
>NA|TRBJ2-7|TRBV19|NA
TGTGCCAGTAGCTGGGGCTCAGGGACCTGGGACGAGCAGTACTTC
CASSWGSGTWDEQYF
>NA|TRBJ2-3|TRBV5-4|TRBD1
TGTGCCAGCAGCATGGGACAGGGTAGCACAGATACGCAGTATTTT
CASSMGQGSTDTQYF
>NA|TRBJ1-4|TRBV5-5|NA
TGTGCCAGCAGCCTCGACAGGAGGAATGAAAAACTGTTTTTT
CASSLDRRNEKLFF
>NA|TRBJ2-1|TRBV11-2|NA
TGTGCCAGCAGCCCCAGGGCGACGGGGCATGAGCAGTTCTTC
CASSPRATGHEQFF
>NA|TRBJ2-2|TRBV11-3|NA
TGTGCCAGCAGCGCGGGCCTCTTCCCTTCAGCCGGGGAGCTGTTTTTT
CASSAGLFPSAGELFF
>NA|TRBJ1-2|TRBV5-8|NA
TGTGCCAGCAGCCTATGGGGAAGCATAGGGTCCTTC
CASSLWGSIGSF
>NA|TRBJ1-6|TRBV5-1|NA
TGCGCCAGCAGCTACGGGGGTGAGGATTCACCCCTCCACTTT
CASSYGGEDSPLHF
>NA|TRBJ1-1|TRBV12-5|NA
TGTGCTAGTGGTTGGAGTGGGGCTGAAGCTTTCTTT
CASGWSGAEAFF